These 5 T cell receptor beta chains were sequenced from one sample in a study of cytomegalovirus exposure and HLA in healthy donors. Amplification used 60 Vbeta primers and 13 Jbeta primers. Assay: immunoSEQ multiplex PCR; the TCRdb copy retains only in-frame clones and omits some. The sample lists around 130,000 clones, around 77% occurring once. What was sequenced was PBMCs. These receptors came from an older woman in good health and CMV-seronegative.

CDR3 bases: TGTGCCAGCAGTTTCTGGACAGGGCAAAACAATGAGCAGTTCTTC. Encoded protein: CASSFWTGQNNEQFF. The V gene is TRBV28, the J gene TRBJ2-1, with 8 bases aligning to TRBD1. The CDR3 extends over 15 amino acids. Germline V gene data show CDR1 as MDHEN and CDR2 as SYDVKM. V shed 3 bases and J 5 bases; nucleotides not matched to a gene: 6.

This chain connects TRBV27 to TRBJ1-6; possible D gene TRBD1, 5 bases. CDR1 MNHEY and CDR2 SMNVEV come from the germline V gene (reference sequence). The CDR3 runs 14 residues. V was pared by 7 bases and J by 2 bases, with 9 bases between. CDR3 bases: TGTGCCAGCACCAAGGACACCTATAATTCACCCCTCCACTTT. This gives the protein CASTKDTYNSPLHF.

This clone turned up a few times. This CDR3 is CASSYDRGGERRGYTF. The CDR3 nucleotides are TGTGCCAGCAGTTATGACAGGGGAGGTGAACGGCGTGGCTACACCTTC. The rearrangement uses TRBV2 and TRBJ1-2; TRBD1 matches 8 bases. The junction had 15 bases not matched to a gene; V was cut back by 5 bases and J by 7 bases. This CDR3 region has 16 residues. The germline gives CDR1 SNHLY, CDR2 FYNNEI. The variable domain in full, completed from reference TRBV2 and TRBJ1-2, reads EPEVTQTPSHQVTQMGQEVILRCVPISNHLYFYWYRQILGQKVEFLVSFYNNEISEKSEIFDDQFSVERPDGSNFTLKIRSTKLEDSAMYFCASSYDRGGERRGYTFGSGTRLTVV.

V usage is TRBV10-1 and J usage is TRBJ2-1; the match to TRBD1 covers 8 bases. With 6 bases clipped from V and 7 bases from J, the junction kept 11 bases outside the gene matches. The CDR3 covers 15 residues. CDR1 is WNHNN and CDR2 is SYGVQD in the germline V gene (reference sequence). The CDR3 spells CASSLPRGQENEQFF. CDR3 DNA: TGCGCCAGCAGCTTGCCCAGGGGGCAGGAAAATGAGCAGTTCTTC.

The chain employs TRBV19 and TRBJ2-7; 10 bases fit TRBD1. V shed 7 bases and J 2 bases; nucleotides not matched to a gene: 8. The CDR3 runs 15 residues. Germline V CDR1 and CDR2: LNHDA, SQIVND (reference sequence). The CDR3 loop reads CASTMGGTGAYEQYF. The DNA of the CDR3 is TGTGCCAGTACCATGGGGGGGACAGGGGCCTACGAGCAGTACTTC. Full variable domain (rest looked up from reference TRBV19 and TRBJ2-7): DGGITQSPKYLFRKEGQNVTLSCEQNLNHDAMYWYRQDPGQGLRLIYYSQIVNDFQKGDIAEGYSVSREKKESFPLTVTSAQKNPTAFYLCASTMGGTGAYEQYFGPGTRLTVT.